The T cell receptor (beta chain) described here comes from a study of PD-1 blockade in classical Hodgkin lymphoma. General study results and limits: While CD8+ TCR diversity did not rise significantly by C4D1, CD4+ TCR diversity did. Underlying causes for the observed repertoire differences were not defined, possibly disease activity or prior therapy. Patients excluded were those beginning nivolumab under 1 year after ASCT. Baseline diversity in complete responders resembled that of newly diagnosed patients.

The CDR3 extends over 14 amino acids. Germline assignment: CDR1 LNHDA and CDR2 SQIVND (reference sequence). Trimming stripped 4 bases from V and 9 bases from J, with 13 bases between. Turning to this clone: Antigen specificity is unknown.

The time point here: cycle 4 day 1 (C4D1), after six to seven weeks of nivolumab. In every patient, relapse followed autologous stem cell transplantation, while exposure to brentuximab vedotin differed. The data were produced by immunoSEQ multiplex PCR, yet TCRdb's version contains in-frame clones alone and is incomplete. This sample has over 15,000 clones, with 83% found just once. The J gene is TRBJ1-6, the V gene TRBV19, with D unresolved. The sequencing here drew on peripheral blood mononuclear cells (PBMCs), taken before the fourth cycle of nivolumab. The clonotype originates from a human donor with classical Hodgkin lymphoma. The CDR3 DNA is TGTGCCAGTAGTAGGAATAGCGCGGTTTCACCCCTCCACTTT. Protein sequence: CASSRNSAVSPLHF.